Reported below is one TCR beta chain. This entry belongs to a study of CD8 T cells in Susac syndrome. Reverse transcription of roughly 0.5 to 1 ug RNA was carried out with random hexamers. TCRdb fed the immunoSEQ multiplex PCR reads into MiXCR, producing one record per CDR3 protein. The data contain roughly 150,000 distinct CDR3 sequences, roughly 94% of them seen just once; the ten biggest clones take up more than 0.2%. TCR beta from blood CD8+ and CD4+ T cells was sequenced. Bulk CD8+ and CD4+ cells came from magnetic negative isolation; CD8+ TEMRA by FACS. The CDR3 is 15 residues long. Germline lookup yields CDR1 SQVTM and CDR2 ANQGSEA. V was trimmed by 0 bases and J by 1 base, leaving 13 bases between them.

The sample consisted of CD8+ T cells from PBMCs. The clonotype was recovered from a human donor with multiple sclerosis. The chain links TRBV29-1 to TRBJ2-7; possible D gene TRBD1, 6 bases. The CDR3 here is CSVEDGTGWSYEQYF. DNA of the CDR3: TGCAGCGTTGAAGATGGTACAGGGTGGTCCTACGAGCAGTACTTC.